The present TCR beta chain was sequenced within a study of cytomegalovirus exposure and HLA in healthy donors. General study points: Association of a missense DCLRE1C variant with TCR beta V- and J-gene trimming was reported in a later analysis. Sequencing depth across donors, presence/absence analyses assumed, was roughly uniform.

Concerning this clone: As yet, its antigen is unknown.

PCR amplification relied on 60 Vbeta primers (plus 13 Jbeta primers). Assay: immunoSEQ multiplex PCR; the TCRdb copy retains only in-frame clones and omits some. The repertoire holds tens of thousands of clones, with 70% to 90% as singletons. The TCR was taken from a woman aged 40 to 50 in good health and CMV-seropositive. Sequenced sample: PBMCs.

The CDR3: CASSLAGTNLPNEQFF. The DNA for the CDR3 is TGTGCCAGCAGCTTGGCCGGGACTAATCTGCCCAATGAGCAGTTCTTC. The chain joins TRBV5-5 to TRBJ2-1; 7 bases are shared with TRBD2. CDR1 is SGHKS and CDR2 is YYEKEE in the germline V gene (reference sequence). With V trimmed by 0 bases and J by 6 bases, 9 bases remained unmatched. This CDR3 has 16 residues.